This TCR beta chain emerged from a study of blood T cells in healthy people across ages. Broader study findings: Donor CMV status, an unknown factor, possibly confounded changes in expanded clonotypes.

Ten milliliters was the volume of peripheral blood drawn from each donor. There were at least 5 micrograms of total RNA extracted from every sample. For the second PCR, which ran for roughly 7 to 11 cycles, a sample-barcoded 5' primer and a J-beta primer mix were used. TCRdb re-derived calls from the 5' RACE reads in MiXCR, one entry per CDR3 protein. The data hold hundreds of thousands of distinct CDR3 sequences, with around 48% observed a single time. This clonotype was observed a few times. Its antigen is currently unknown. The sequence was obtained from a woman aged 55-70 years in good health. The sample consisted of blood.

The CDR3 nucleotides read TGCGCCAGCAGCCAAGTTTTAGGCAATCAGCCCCAGCATTTT. Amino acids: CASSQVLGNQPQHF. The V call is TRBV4-3, the J call TRBJ1-5; D gene ambiguous. The V gene lost 1 base and the J gene lost 2 bases, with 6 bases spanning the gap. CDR3 size: 14 residues. Germline loops: CDR1 LGHNA, CDR2 YSLEER.